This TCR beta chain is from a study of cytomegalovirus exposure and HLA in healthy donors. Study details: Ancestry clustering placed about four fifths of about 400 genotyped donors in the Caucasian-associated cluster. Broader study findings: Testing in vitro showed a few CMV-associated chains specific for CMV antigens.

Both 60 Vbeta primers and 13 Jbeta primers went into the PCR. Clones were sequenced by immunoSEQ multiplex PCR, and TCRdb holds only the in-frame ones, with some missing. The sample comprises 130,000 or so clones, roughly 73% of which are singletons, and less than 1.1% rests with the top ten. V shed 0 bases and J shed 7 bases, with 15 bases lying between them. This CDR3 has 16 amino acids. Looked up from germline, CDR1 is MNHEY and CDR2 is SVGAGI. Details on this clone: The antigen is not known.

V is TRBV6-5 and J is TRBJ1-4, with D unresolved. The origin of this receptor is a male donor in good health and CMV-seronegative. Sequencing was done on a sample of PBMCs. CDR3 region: CASSYSTPGSGEKLFF. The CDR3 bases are TGTGCCAGCAGTTACTCGACTCCGGGGAGTGGTGAAAAACTGTTTTTT.